These 21 T cell receptor beta chains originate from one sample sequenced in a study of blood T cell repertoires in COVID-19. Sequencing was performed with immunoSEQ multiplex PCR; in TCRdb, only in-frame clones are kept and a portion is missing. The sample shows around 45,000 clones, over 70% of them seen only once. Source material: peripheral blood. These receptors were collected from an older woman with acute or convalescent COVID-19.

V and J are TRBV6-2 or TRBV6-3 and TRBJ2-3; 12 nucleotides match TRBD2. The V and J ends lost 6 bases and 4 bases, in that order; junction bases with no gene match: 17. The CDR3 totals 19 residues. Looked up from germline, CDR1 is MNHEY and CDR2 is SVGEGT. The CDR3 nucleotides are TGTGCCAGCAGCGCGACTCTAGCGGGGGGGCCGGGGTGGTCAGATACGCAGTATTTT. Residues: CASSATLAGGPGWSDTQYF.

The chain has TRBV4-1 and TRBJ2-7, with 7 bases lining up with TRBD1. The CDR3 consists of 15 residues. V was pared by 5 bases and J by 2 bases, with 9 bases of the junction left unmatched. Germline assignment: CDR1 MGHRA and CDR2 YSYEKL. The CDR3 sequence: CASSVVRDRAYEQYF. The CDR3 region has the DNA TGCGCCAGCAGCGTCGTCCGGGACAGAGCCTACGAGCAGTACTTC.

The chain carries TRBV5-4 and TRBJ1-6; tentative D call: TRBD1 (6 bases). The V end lost 5 bases, the J end lost 9 bases, and 15 bases lay between the germline ends. This CDR3 spans 14 amino acids. Germline lookup yields CDR1 SGHNT and CDR2 YYREEE (reference sequence). The CDR3 here is CASRPWGLGSPLHF. The DNA of the CDR3 is TGTGCCAGCAGACCGTGGGGGCTAGGTTCACCCCTCCACTTT.

The genes are TRBV7-9 and TRBJ1-1, with D possibly matching TRBD1 (6 bases). V shed 5 bases and J shed 6 bases, with 22 bases lying between them. Per the germline V gene, CDR1 is SEHNR and CDR2 is FQNEAQ (reference sequence). CDR3 length equals 16 residues. CDR3 DNA: TGTGCCAGCAGCACCCGGGACACTCTAACGGGCTCTGAAGCTTTCTTT. The encoded protein is CASSTRDTLTGSEAFF.

The chain carries TRBV19 and TRBJ1-1; D ambiguous. The CDR3 extends over 14 amino acids. V lost 8 bases and J lost 2, with 15 bases in between. Germline CDR1 and CDR2: LNHDA and SQIVND (reference sequence). The CDR3 spells CASLPTMQNTEAFF. The CDR3 DNA follows: TGTGCCAGTTTGCCGACAATGCAAAACACTGAAGCTTTCTTT.

V usage is TRBV6-1 and J usage is TRBJ2-1; no clear D gene. Germline V lookup: CDR1 MNHNS, CDR2 SASEGT. V was shortened by 2 bases and J by 14 bases, with 10 bases between the two germline ends. This CDR3 region has 11 residues. CDR3 loop: CASSETGREFF. CDR3 sequence (DNA): TGTGCCAGCAGTGAAACGGGTCGGGAGTTCTTC.

The chain joins TRBV4-2 to TRBJ2-3, with 10 bases identical to TRBD2. The CDR3 consists of 19 residues. Germline loops: CDR1 LGHNA, CDR2 YNFKEQ. Unmatched junction bases numbered 14, after V lost 3 bases and J lost 2 bases. As DNA, the CDR3 is TGTGCCAGCAGCCAGCAGTGGTTAGCGGGGGGCCGAGTCACAGATACGCAGTATTTT. Encoded protein: CASSQQWLAGGRVTDTQYF.

The chain employs TRBV20-1 and TRBJ2-1; maybe TRBD2 (6 bases). This CDR3 comprises 13 residues. CDR1 is DFQATT, CDR2 SNEGSKA, per germline (reference sequence). The V and J ends lost 3 bases and 3 bases respectively, with 9 bases between them. The CDR3 spells CSASSGVYNEQFF. Here the CDR3 DNA reads TGCAGTGCTAGTAGCGGTGTCTACAATGAGCAGTTCTTC.

This rearrangement joins TRBV5-1 to TRBJ2-7, with D unresolved. The V end lost 2 bases, the J end lost 1 base, and 7 bases lay between the germline ends. The CDR3 length is 13 residues. Per the germline V gene, CDR1 is SGHRS and CDR2 is YFSETQ. The CDR3 protein is CASSLRDSYEQYF. The CDR3 coding sequence is TGCGCCAGCAGCTTAAGAGATTCCTACGAGCAGTACTTC.

The chain uses TRBV5-5 and TRBJ2-2, with TRBD2 matching over 9 bases. This CDR3 region has 17 residues. With 1 base clipped from V and 5 bases from J, the junction kept 9 bases outside the gene matches. CDR1 is SGHKS, CDR2 YYEKEE, per germline (reference sequence). CDR3 nucleotide sequence: TGTGCCAGCAGCTTGAGCGGGGGGACGGGGGTGACCGGGGAGCTGTTTTTT. Its translation is CASSLSGGTGVTGELFF.

The chain couples TRBV6-2 or TRBV6-3 to TRBJ1-1, with D perhaps matching TRBD1 (6 bases). In germline, CDR1 is MNHEY, CDR2 SVGEGT. V lost 5 bases and J lost 0, with 13 bases in between. CDR3 length: 15 residues. For the CDR3, the DNA is TGTGCCAGCAGTCCACAGGGACAACTGAACACTGAAGCTTTCTTT. This encodes CASSPQGQLNTEAFF.

The genes are TRBV15 and TRBJ2-1, with a tentative D call TRBD1 (7 bases). Germline V gene sequence: CDR1 LNHNV, CDR2 YYDKDF (reference sequence). The CDR3 consists of 16 residues. The germline V and J ends were trimmed by 1 base and 3 bases, with 13 bases remaining between them. CDR3 sequence reads: CATSRGGRGVYNEQFF. CDR3 DNA: TGTGCCACCAGCAGAGGGGGCAGGGGGGTCTACAATGAGCAGTTCTTC.

The rearrangement links TRBV12-3 or TRBV12-4 to TRBJ2-1; D remains ambiguous. The CDR3 spans 12 residues. Trimming removed 6 bases at V and 5 bases at J, with 8 bases between. The CDR3 DNA sequence: TGTGCCAGCAGAGGAGAGCACAATGAGCAGTTCTTC. It translates to CASRGEHNEQFF.

The chain is built from TRBV10-3 and TRBJ2-1; D possibly corresponds to TRBD2 (6 bases). Looked up from germline, CDR1 is ENHRY and CDR2 is SYGVKD. CDR3 length: 14 residues. Trimming pared 4 bases from V and 8 bases from J, leaving 15 bases between. The CDR3 DNA reads TGTGCCATCAGTGGCGGGGCCAAAGGAGATGAGCAGTTCTTC. Residues: CAISGGAKGDEQFF.

The chain is built from TRBV19 and TRBJ1-2; D ambiguous. The CDR3 totals 14 residues. The germline V and J ends were trimmed by 1 base and 1 base, with 7 bases remaining between them. Germline CDR1 reads LNHDA; CDR2 reads SQIVND (reference sequence). CDR3 in amino acids: CASSIGTYNYGYTF. The CDR3 coding sequence is TGTGCCAGTAGTATAGGGACTTATAACTATGGCTACACCTTC.

This clone occurred once. The chain couples TRBV6-5 to TRBJ2-1; TRBD2 agrees at 8 bases. J gave up 0 bases and V 8 bases, and 6 bases lay outside the gene matches. The CDR3 is made up of 15 amino acids. CDR1 and CDR2 from the germline V gene are MNHEY and SVGAGI. CDR3 in amino acids: CASFRLAPSYNEQFF. CDR3 sequence (DNA): TGTGCCAGCTTCCGACTAGCGCCCTCCTACAATGAGCAGTTCTTC.

The chain joins TRBV4-1 to TRBJ1-2; the D gene is possibly TRBD1 (6 bases). V was trimmed by 5 bases and J by 4 bases, leaving 14 bases between them. The germline V gene encodes CDR1 MGHRA and CDR2 YSYEKL. The CDR3 consists of 14 residues. The CDR3 here is CASSVQGSAYGYTF. CDR3 DNA sequence: TGCGCCAGCAGCGTACAGGGCTCGGCCTATGGCTACACCTTC.

This clone was recorded once. The CDR3 is CASSLQGATGELFF. The DNA for the CDR3 is TGTGCCAGCAGCTTACAGGGTGCCACCGGGGAGCTGTTTTTT. The gene calls are TRBV11-2 and TRBJ2-2, with D tentatively TRBD1 (5 bases). V was pared by 2 bases and J by 4 bases, with 8 bases between. This CDR3 is built from 14 residues. Looked up from germline, CDR1 is SGHAT and CDR2 is FQNNGV. Using reference TRBV11-2 and TRBJ2-2 for the parts outside the CDR3, the full variable domain is EAGVAQSPRYKIIEKRQSVAFWCNPISGHATLYWYQQILGQGPKLLIQFQNNGVVDDSQLPKDRFSAERLKGVDSTLKIQPAKLEDSAVYLCASSLQGATGELFFGEGSRLTVL.

The rearrangement uses TRBV7-2 and TRBJ1-1; a weak D match, TRBD1 (5 bases). V was clipped by 2 bases and J by 0 bases, with 7 bases between them. The CDR3 has 14 residues. CDR1 is SGHTA and CDR2 is FQGNSA in the germline V gene. Written as DNA, the CDR3 is TGTGCCAGCAGCTTATCAGGGATGAACACTGAAGCTTTCTTT. It is translated as CASSLSGMNTEAFF.

The chain is built from TRBV29-1 and TRBJ1-1; the D gene is possibly TRBD1 (5 bases). The V end was cut by 4 bases, the J end by 5 bases, with 23 bases between. The germline gives CDR1 SQVTM, CDR2 ANQGSEA. The CDR3 consists of 16 residues. The CDR3: CSVVPQGTPGGTEAFF. The CDR3 DNA is TGCAGCGTTGTACCCCAGGGAACCCCCGGGGGGACTGAAGCTTTCTTT.

The chain links TRBV3-1 (or the pseudogene TRBV3-2) to TRBJ2-7; maybe TRBD1 (5 bases). V lost 0 bases to trimming and J lost 5 bases, with 14 bases between them. This CDR3 is 15 amino acids long. CDR1 is LGHDT and CDR2 is YNNKEL in the germline V gene (reference sequence). The chain's CDR3 is CASSQEKGAVDEQYF. In nucleotides, the CDR3 is TGTGCCAGCAGCCAAGAAAAAGGGGCGGTCGACGAGCAGTACTTC.